This TCR beta chain was retrieved from a study of T cells in women clearing cervical HPV infection. Germline V gene sequence: CDR1 SQVTM, CDR2 ANQGSEA. The CDR3 has 13 residues. V lost 8 bases and J lost 5; bases outside the gene matches: 8. Profiling relied on immunoSEQ multiplex PCR, and the TCRdb table lists in-frame clones only, not all of them. Its table records about 30,000 clones. As regards this clone: With the read ending 3 residues before the CDR3 end, the germline J gene is used to fill in that end.

The chain employs TRBV29-1 and TRBJ1-2; TRBD1 aligns across 10 bases. The clonotype originates from a woman between 18 and 70 years old with a cervical HPV16 infection that either progressed to CIN3+ or cleared (not recorded which). Sequencing used blood buffy coat. This CDR3 reads CSISGTGEYGYTF. The sequenced part of the CDR3 DNA is TGCAGCATCTCCGGGACAGGGGAATATGGC. Variable domain in full (rest from reference TRBV29-1 and TRBJ1-2): SAVISQKPSRDICQRGTSLTIQCQVDSQVTMMFWYRQQPGQSLTLIATANQGSEATYESGFVIDKFPISRPNLTFSTLTVSNMSPEDSSIYLCSISGTGEYGYTFGSGTRLTVV.